Below, 13 T cell receptor beta chains from the same sample are listed, as sequenced in a study of cytomegalovirus exposure and HLA in healthy donors. The PCR contained 60 Vbeta and 13 Jbeta primers. TCRdb's copy holds only in-frame clones and misses some; the assay was immunoSEQ multiplex PCR. The repertoire holds 200,000 or so clones, with 75% to 90% as singletons. Sequencing was carried out using PBMCs. These receptors all stem from a woman aged 45-65 years in good health and CMV-seropositive.

This clone was detected once. This chain links TRBV5-1 with TRBJ2-3; no clear D. CDR1 is SGHRS, CDR2 YFSETQ, per germline. This CDR3 has 14 residues. The V end was cut by 7 bases, the J end by 0 bases, with 12 bases between. CDR3 loop: CASFRGSSTDTQYF. The CDR3, as DNA: TGCGCCAGCTTCCGAGGTTCTAGCACAGATACGCAGTATTTT.

The gene calls are TRBV7-7 and TRBJ2-3; possible D gene TRBD2, 6 bases. The CDR3 length is 15 residues. The V gene's germline CDR1 is SSHAT and CDR2 FNYEAQ (reference sequence). Trimming shortened V by 5 bases and J by 2 bases, and 14 bases separated the two germline ends. The CDR3 DNA sequence: TGTGCCAGCAGCCTGGGGGGATCGCCCACAGATACGCAGTATTTT. Translation: CASSLGGSPTDTQYF.

This clone was seen a handful of times. This chain joins TRBV18 and TRBJ2-7, with 9 bases that match TRBD2. V lost 3 bases, J lost 4 bases, and 4 bases stayed unmatched. CDR3 size: 14 residues. The germline V gene encodes CDR1 KGHSH and CDR2 LQKENI. CDR3 sequence (DNA): TGTGCCAGCTCACCCGGGACTAGCACTTACGAGCAGTACTTC. Its translation: CASSPGTSTYEQYF.

The chain links TRBV27 to TRBJ1-2; 12 nucleotides match TRBD1. Germline V CDR1 and CDR2: MNHEY, SMNVEV (reference sequence). The CDR3 runs 14 residues. V lost 5 bases and J lost 8; bases outside the gene matches: 6. The CDR3: CASSRGQGARGYTF. Written as DNA, the CDR3 is TGTGCCAGCAGTCGGGGACAGGGGGCGCGGGGCTACACCTTC.

V and J are TRBV5-1 and TRBJ2-7; 7 positions agree with TRBD2. Germline V gene data show CDR1 as SGHRS and CDR2 as YFSETQ. This CDR3 has 12 amino acids. The junction had 2 bases not matched to a gene; V was cut back by 6 bases and J by 2 bases. The CDR3 here is CASKAGTYEQYF. CDR3 DNA sequence: TGCGCCAGCAAAGCGGGGACCTACGAGCAGTACTTC.

The V gene is TRBV4-1, the J gene TRBJ2-5; 8 bases are shared with TRBD1. This CDR3 region has 15 residues. Trimming removed 4 bases from V and 0 bases from J; junction bases left unmatched: 4. The germline V gene has CDR1 MGHRA and CDR2 YSYEKL. The CDR3 DNA reads TGCGCCAGCAGCCTCATGGGACAGGACCAAGAGACCCAGTACTTC. This sequence encodes CASSLMGQDQETQYF.

This clone was seen only once. The J gene is TRBJ2-1, the V gene TRBV7-9; TRBD2 matches 14 bases. With 3 bases clipped from V and 2 bases from J, the junction kept 6 bases outside the gene matches. The CDR3 has 18 amino acids. The germline gives CDR1 SEHNR, CDR2 FQNEAQ (reference sequence). The CDR3 bases are TGTGCCAGCAGCTTCGGGACTAGCGGGGGAATGGCCTACAATGAGCAGTTCTTC. Encoded protein: CASSFGTSGGMAYNEQFF.

The chain is built from TRBV28 and TRBJ2-7, with D possibly being TRBD2 (7 bases). Trimming removed 2 bases at V and 4 bases at J, with 12 bases between. The CDR3 extends over 14 amino acids. CDR1 is MDHEN and CDR2 is SYDVKM in the germline V gene. The CDR3 reads CASSLHREGYEQYF. In nucleotides, the CDR3 is TGTGCCAGCAGTTTACACAGGGAGGGGTACGAGCAGTACTTC.

This clone was observed once. The CDR3 nucleotides read TGCGCCAGCAGCCAATCCAGGGGCGGCTACACCTTC. It specifies CASSQSRGGYTF. The rearrangement links TRBV4-3 to TRBJ1-2; the D gene is possibly TRBD1 (6 bases). Germline V CDR1 and CDR2: LGHNA, YSLEER. Trimming left V 2 bases short and J 8 bases short, with 9 bases between. There are 12 residues in the CDR3.

This clone was detected a few times. The rearrangement links TRBV29-1 to TRBJ2-1; TRBD1 agrees at 7 bases. Germline V CDR1 and CDR2: SQVTM, ANQGSEA. With V trimmed by 6 bases and J by 12 bases, 11 bases remained unmatched. CDR3 length: 12 amino acids. Here the CDR3 reads CSVYGTAASQFF. The DNA of the CDR3 is TGCAGCGTGTACGGGACAGCGGCCTCGCAGTTCTTC.

The chain is built from TRBV5-1 and TRBJ2-7; TRBD1 matches at 11 bases. The CDR3 spans 16 residues. The J segment lost 3 bases and the V segment lost 0 bases, leaving 5 bases of the junction unmatched. The germline V gene has CDR1 SGHRS and CDR2 YFSETQ. CDR3 DNA: TGCGCCAGCAGCTTGGGATGGGGACAGGGGGGCTACGAGCAGTACTTC. Protein: CASSLGWGQGGYEQYF. The complete variable domain, with remaining parts taken from reference TRBV5-1 and TRBJ2-7, reads KAGVTQTPRYLIKTRGQQVTLSCSPISGHRSVSWYQQTPGQGLQFLFEYFSETQRNKGNFPGRFSGRQFSNSRSEMNVSTLELGDSALYLCASSLGWGQGGYEQYFGPGTRLTVT.

This chain links TRBV4-3 with TRBJ1-2; the D is unclear. The CDR3 is 16 amino acids. Germline V gives CDR1 LGHNA, CDR2 YSLEER. Trimming cost V 0 bases and J 2 bases, with 13 bases left between them. The CDR3 region is CASSQESTGWNYGYTF. In DNA, the CDR3 is TGCGCCAGCAGCCAAGAATCGACGGGATGGAACTATGGCTACACCTTC.

This rearrangement joins TRBV9 to TRBJ2-7; TRBD1 agrees at 9 bases. The CDR3 extends over 15 amino acids. The germline CDR1 and CDR2 sequences are SGDLS and YYNGEE. Trimming cost V 4 bases and J 2 bases; bases outside gene matches: 7. CDR3 bases: TGTGCCAGCAGCTCCTGGACAGGGGATACCTACGAGCAGTACTTC. It encodes CASSSWTGDTYEQYF.